The T cell receptor beta chain described here comes from a study of cytomegalovirus exposure and HLA in healthy donors. Notes on the study in general: The study designated fewer than 200 TCR beta chains cytomegalovirus-associated.

The CDR3 contains 12 residues. V dropped 3 bases and J dropped 6; count of bases not matched to a gene: 0. CDR1 and CDR2 (germline): KGHSH, LQKENI. Points on this clone: The antigen is not known.

This table comes from immunoSEQ multiplex PCR, and its TCRdb copy is limited to in-frame clones, with some not included. There are under 95,000 clones in the sample; just over 90% occur only once, and about 2.2% lies in the top ten. Sequenced sample: PBMCs. This chain connects TRBV18 to TRBJ2-7; 9 positions agree with TRBD1. This TCR was sampled from a young man in good health and CMV-seronegative. The CDR3 bases are TGTGCCAGCTCACCGGACAGGGGCGAGCAGTACTTC. It translates to CASSPDRGEQYF.